The 10 T cell receptor beta chains below come from one sample, sequenced in a study of shared clonotypes between healthy human individuals. The assay was immunoSEQ multiplex PCR, and TCRdb's table has in-frame clones only and misses some. This table has 950,000 to 1,100,000 clones, around 76% appearing once. The sequencing input was memory CD4+ T cells sorted from blood. The sample's subset: CD45RA-negative fraction. These receptors all stem from a man younger than 35 in good health.

The rearrangement links TRBV7-3 to TRBJ2-7, with 8 nucleotides matching TRBD2. Germline trimming cut 5 bases from V and 3 bases from J; bases unmatched to any gene: 3. The CDR3 spans 13 residues. Germline CDR1 reads SGHTA; CDR2 reads FQGTGA. CDR3 amino acids: CASSPGTSYEQYF. In DNA, the CDR3 is TGTGCCAGCAGCCCAGGGACTAGCTACGAGCAGTACTTC.

This clone was counted between two and nine times. Other DNA sequences from this sample encode an identical CDR3 as well. This chain links TRBV30 with TRBJ2-5; D is tentatively TRBD1 or TRBD2 (5 bases each). V was cut by 1 base and J by 2 bases, with 8 bases left in between. This CDR3 contains 13 residues. Germline CDR1 and CDR2: GTSNPN and SVGIG (reference sequence). The CDR3 region has the DNA TGTGCCTGGAGTGGGGGGTTGCAAGAGACCCAGTACTTC. Amino acid sequence: CAWSGGLQETQYF.

The chain recombines TRBV11-3 with TRBJ2-7; 9 nucleotides agree with TRBD1. Looked up from germline, CDR1 is SGHNT and CDR2 is YENEEA. V was pared by 1 base and J by 6 bases, with 4 bases of the junction left unmatched. The CDR3 sequence is 14 residues long. The DNA for the CDR3 is TGTGCCAGCAGCTTAGGGGGACAGGGTTCCGAGCAGTACTTC. Translating it yields CASSLGGQGSEQYF.

This clone was observed a few times. The chain joins TRBV7-2 to TRBJ1-6; 8 nucleotides line up with TRBD1. The CDR3 runs to 14 residues. CDR1 SGHTA and CDR2 FQGNSA come from the germline V gene. V was clipped by 5 bases and J by 9 bases; unmatched bases: 6. In nucleotides, the CDR3 is TGTGCCAGCAGCGCCGACAGGGGAGGTTCACCCCTCCACTTT. This gives the protein CASSADRGGSPLHF.

The rearrangement uses TRBV19 and TRBJ1-1; D gene uncertain. V was pared by 5 bases and J by 0 bases, with 10 bases between. The CDR3 has 14 residues. CDR1 and CDR2 (germline): LNHDA, SQIVND (reference sequence). CDR3 amino acids: CASSFGELNTEAFF. CDR3 bases: TGTGCCAGTAGTTTCGGAGAACTGAACACTGAAGCTTTCTTT.

This clone has ten or more counts. This chain joins TRBV30 and TRBJ1-2; D unclear. The ends were cut back, 3 bases at V and 6 bases at J, with 17 bases in the middle. This CDR3 has 14 residues. Germline V gene sequence: CDR1 GTSNPN, CDR2 SVGIG (reference sequence). The CDR3 reads CAWRGIAGVHGYTF. The CDR3 region has the DNA TGTGCCTGGAGAGGAATTGCGGGAGTTCATGGCTACACCTTC.

As for this clone: This may be a read error: a much more frequent sequence differs by one nucleotide. The rearrangement uses TRBV2 and TRBJ2-2, with D possibly matching TRBD2 (5 bases). Germline V gene sequence: CDR1 SNHLY, CDR2 FYNNEI. The CDR3 covers 13 residues. The CDR3 here is CANSPSGFGELFF. The CDR3 nucleotides read TGTGCCAACAGTCCTTCGGGATTCGGGGAGCTGTTTTTT.

J is TRBJ2-3 and V is TRBV9; TRBD2 matches 7 bases. The CDR3 covers 15 residues. Germline V gene sequence: CDR1 SGDLS, CDR2 YYNGEE. J gave up 1 base and V 7 bases, and 9 bases lay outside the gene matches. The CDR3 loop reads CASGKGRAGTDTQYF. In DNA form, the CDR3 reads TGTGCCAGCGGTAAGGGGAGGGCGGGCACAGATACGCAGTATTTT.

This chain connects TRBV30 to TRBJ1-2; TRBD1 matches at 7 bases. In germline, CDR1 is GTSNPN, CDR2 SVGIG (reference sequence). J gave up 8 bases and V 2 bases, and 5 bases lay outside the gene matches. CDR3 length equals 12 residues. CDR3 nucleotide sequence: TGTGCCTGGAGTAGAGACAGGGACGGCTACACCTTC. Translated: CAWSRDRDGYTF. The variable domain in full, completed from reference TRBV30 and TRBJ1-2, reads SQTIHQWPATLVQPVGSPLSLECTVEGTSNPNLYWYRQAAGRGLQLLFYSVGIGQISSEVPQNLSASRPQDRQFILSSKKLLLSDSGFYLCAWSRDRDGYTFGSGTRLTVV.

This chain uses TRBV4-3 with TRBJ2-1; 13 bases align to TRBD2. V was pared by 6 bases and J by 9 bases, with 8 bases of the junction left unmatched. Germline CDR1 is LGHNA and CDR2 is YSLEER. This CDR3 region has 15 residues. CDR3 sequence: CASRQRTSGSSEQFF. In DNA, the CDR3 is TGCGCCAGCAGGCAACGGACTAGCGGGAGCAGTGAGCAGTTCTTC.